This T cell receptor beta chain was obtained from a study of control samples from healthy donors and cancer patients. Sequencing was performed with immunoSEQ multiplex PCR; in TCRdb, only in-frame clones are kept and a portion is missing. The repertoire has 70,000 to 75,000 clones, approximately 94% of them found once; the top ten carry about 2.7%. Germline-derived CDR1 and CDR2 are SSHAT and FNYEAQ (reference sequence). The CDR3 sequence is 12 residues long. This clone showed up just once. Compared with germline, one end of the junction differs, possibly owing to a read error. The chain is built from TRBV7-7 and TRBJ1-2; D remains unclear. Input material: blood. This TCR was recovered from a woman aged 30 to 39 in good health. The CDR3, as DNA: TGTGCTAGCAGCCTCAGGAACTATGGCTACACCTTC. Its translation is CASSLRNYGYTF.